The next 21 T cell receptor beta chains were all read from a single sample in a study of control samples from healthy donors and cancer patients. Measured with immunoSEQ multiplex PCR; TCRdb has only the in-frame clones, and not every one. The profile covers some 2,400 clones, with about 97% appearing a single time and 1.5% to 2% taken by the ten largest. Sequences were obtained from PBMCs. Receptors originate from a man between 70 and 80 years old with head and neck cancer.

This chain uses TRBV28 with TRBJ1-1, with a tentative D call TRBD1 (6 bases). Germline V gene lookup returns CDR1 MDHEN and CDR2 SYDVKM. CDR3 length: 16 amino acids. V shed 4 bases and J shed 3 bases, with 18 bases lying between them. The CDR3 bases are TGTGCCAGCAGTTCTGGACAGTTCCTAGCGGACACTGAAGCTTTCTTT. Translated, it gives CASSSGQFLADTEAFF.

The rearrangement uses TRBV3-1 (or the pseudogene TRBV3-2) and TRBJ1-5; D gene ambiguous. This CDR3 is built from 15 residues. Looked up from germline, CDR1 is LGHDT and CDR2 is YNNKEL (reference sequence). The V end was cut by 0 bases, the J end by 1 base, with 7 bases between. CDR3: CASSQDLGSNQPQHF. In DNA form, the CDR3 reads TGTGCCAGCAGCCAAGATTTGGGGAGCAATCAGCCCCAGCATTTT.

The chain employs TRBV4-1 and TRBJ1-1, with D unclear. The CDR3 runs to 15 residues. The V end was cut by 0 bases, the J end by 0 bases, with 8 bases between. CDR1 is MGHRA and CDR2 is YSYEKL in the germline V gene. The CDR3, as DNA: TGCGCCAGCAGCCAAGAACGCCAGATGAACACTGAAGCTTTCTTT. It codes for CASSQERQMNTEAFF.

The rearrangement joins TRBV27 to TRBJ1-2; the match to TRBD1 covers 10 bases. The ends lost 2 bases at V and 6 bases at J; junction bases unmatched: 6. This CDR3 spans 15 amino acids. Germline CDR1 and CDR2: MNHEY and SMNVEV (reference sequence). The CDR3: CASSLGTGVSDGYTF. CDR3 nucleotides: TGTGCCAGCAGTTTAGGGACAGGGGTTTCTGATGGCTACACCTTC.

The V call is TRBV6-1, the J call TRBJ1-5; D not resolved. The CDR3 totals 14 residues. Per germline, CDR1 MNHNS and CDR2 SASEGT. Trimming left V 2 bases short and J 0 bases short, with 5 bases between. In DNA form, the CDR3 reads TGTGCCAGCAGTGAACCTTATAGCAATCAGCCCCAGCATTTT. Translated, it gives CASSEPYSNQPQHF.

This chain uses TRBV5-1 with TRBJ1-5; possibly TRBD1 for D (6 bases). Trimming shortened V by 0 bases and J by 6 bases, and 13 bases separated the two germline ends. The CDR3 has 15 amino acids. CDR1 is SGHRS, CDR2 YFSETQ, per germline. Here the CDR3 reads CASSLAGGEGQPQHF. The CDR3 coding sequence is TGCGCCAGCAGCTTGGCCGGGGGCGAGGGTCAGCCCCAGCATTTT.

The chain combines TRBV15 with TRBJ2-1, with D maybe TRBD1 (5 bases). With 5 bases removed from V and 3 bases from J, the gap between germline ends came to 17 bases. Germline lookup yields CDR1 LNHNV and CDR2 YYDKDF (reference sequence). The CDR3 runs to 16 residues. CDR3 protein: CATSPNQGIGYNEQFF. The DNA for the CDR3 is TGTGCCACCAGCCCAAATCAGGGCATCGGCTACAATGAGCAGTTCTTC.

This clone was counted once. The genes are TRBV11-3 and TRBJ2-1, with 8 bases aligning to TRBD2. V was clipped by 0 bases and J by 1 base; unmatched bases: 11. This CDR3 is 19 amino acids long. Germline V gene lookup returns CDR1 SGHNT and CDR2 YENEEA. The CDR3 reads CASSLDGARTSSSYNEQFF. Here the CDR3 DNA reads TGTGCCAGCAGCTTAGATGGGGCCAGGACTAGCAGTTCCTACAATGAGCAGTTCTTC.

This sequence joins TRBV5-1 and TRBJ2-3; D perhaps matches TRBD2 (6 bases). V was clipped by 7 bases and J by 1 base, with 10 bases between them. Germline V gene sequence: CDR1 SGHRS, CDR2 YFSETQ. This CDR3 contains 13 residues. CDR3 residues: CASARRGTDTQYF. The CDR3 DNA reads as TGCGCCAGCGCCAGGAGGGGCACAGATACGCAGTATTTT.

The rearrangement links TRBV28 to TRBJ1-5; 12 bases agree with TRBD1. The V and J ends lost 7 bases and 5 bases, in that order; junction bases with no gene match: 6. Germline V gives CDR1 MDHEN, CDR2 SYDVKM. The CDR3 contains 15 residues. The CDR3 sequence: CASIPGTGGYQPQHF. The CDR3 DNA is TGTGCCAGCATTCCCGGGACAGGGGGCTATCAGCCCCAGCATTTT.

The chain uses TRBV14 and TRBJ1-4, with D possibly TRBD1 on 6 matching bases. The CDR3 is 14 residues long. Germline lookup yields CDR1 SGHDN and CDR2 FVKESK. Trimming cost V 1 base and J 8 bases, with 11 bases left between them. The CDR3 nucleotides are TGTGCCAGCAGCCAAGTCGGTGGGGGCGAAAAACTGTTTTTT. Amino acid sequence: CASSQVGGGEKLFF.

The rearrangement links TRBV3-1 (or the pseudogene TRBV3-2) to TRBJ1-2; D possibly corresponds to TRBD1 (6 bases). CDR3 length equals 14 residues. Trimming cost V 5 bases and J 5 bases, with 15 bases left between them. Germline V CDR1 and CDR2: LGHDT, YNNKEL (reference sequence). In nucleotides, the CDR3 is TGTGCCAGCAGCGCATGGGGGCAAGTATATGGCTACACCTTC. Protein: CASSAWGQVYGYTF.

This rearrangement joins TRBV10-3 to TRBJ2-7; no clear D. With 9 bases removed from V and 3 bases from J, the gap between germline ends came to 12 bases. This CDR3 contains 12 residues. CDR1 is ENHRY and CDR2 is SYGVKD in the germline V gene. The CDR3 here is CAISGEVYEQYF. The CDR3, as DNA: TGTGCCATTTCTGGGGAAGTCTACGAGCAGTACTTC.

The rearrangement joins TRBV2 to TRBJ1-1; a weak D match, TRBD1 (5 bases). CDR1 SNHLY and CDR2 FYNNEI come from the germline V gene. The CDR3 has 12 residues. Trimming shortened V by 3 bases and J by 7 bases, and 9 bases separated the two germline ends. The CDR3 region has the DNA TGTGCCAGCAGTGATAGGGGTATTGAAGCTTTCTTT. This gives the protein CASSDRGIEAFF. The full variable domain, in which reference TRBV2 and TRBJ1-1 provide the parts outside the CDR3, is EPEVTQTPSHQVTQMGQEVILRCVPISNHLYFYWYRQILGQKVEFLVSFYNNEISEKSEIFDDQFSVERPDGSNFTLKIRSTKLEDSAMYFCASSDRGIEAFFGQGTRLTVV.

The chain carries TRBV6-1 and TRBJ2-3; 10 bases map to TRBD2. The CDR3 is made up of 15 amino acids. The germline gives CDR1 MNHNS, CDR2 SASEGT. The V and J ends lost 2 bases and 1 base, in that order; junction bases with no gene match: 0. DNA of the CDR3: TGTGCCAGCAGTGAAAGCGGGAGGGGCACAGATACGCAGTATTTT. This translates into CASSESGRGTDTQYF.

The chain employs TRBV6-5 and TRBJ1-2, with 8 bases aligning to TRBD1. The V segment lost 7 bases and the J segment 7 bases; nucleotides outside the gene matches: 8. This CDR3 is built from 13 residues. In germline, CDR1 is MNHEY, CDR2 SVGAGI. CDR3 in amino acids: CASKPGQVVGYTF. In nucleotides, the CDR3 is TGTGCCAGCAAACCGGGACAGGTAGTTGGCTACACCTTC.

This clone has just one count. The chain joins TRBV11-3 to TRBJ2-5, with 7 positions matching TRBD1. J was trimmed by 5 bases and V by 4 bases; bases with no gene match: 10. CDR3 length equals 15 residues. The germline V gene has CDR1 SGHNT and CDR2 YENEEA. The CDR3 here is CASSSSGQIRETQYF. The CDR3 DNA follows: TGTGCCAGCAGCTCCTCGGGACAGATAAGGGAGACCCAGTACTTC. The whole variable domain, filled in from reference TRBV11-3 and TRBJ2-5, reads EAGVVQSPRYKIIEKKQPVAFWCNPISGHNTLYWYLQNLGQGPELLIRYENEEAVDDSQLPKDRFSAERLKGVDSTLKIQPAELGDSAVYLCASSSSGQIRETQYFGPGTRLLVL.

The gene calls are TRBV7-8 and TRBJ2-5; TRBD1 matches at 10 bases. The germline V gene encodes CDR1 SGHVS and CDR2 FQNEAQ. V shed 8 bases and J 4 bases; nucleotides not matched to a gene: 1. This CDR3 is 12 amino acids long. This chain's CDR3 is CASGDRGETQYF. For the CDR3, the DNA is TGTGCCAGCGGGGACAGGGGAGAGACCCAGTACTTC. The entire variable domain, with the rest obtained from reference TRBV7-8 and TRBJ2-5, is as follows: GAGVSQSPRYKVAKRGQDVALRCDPISGHVSLFWYQQALGQGPEFLTYFQNEAQLDKSGLPSDRFFAERPEGSVSTLKIQRTQQEDSAVYLCASGDRGETQYFGPGTRLLVL.

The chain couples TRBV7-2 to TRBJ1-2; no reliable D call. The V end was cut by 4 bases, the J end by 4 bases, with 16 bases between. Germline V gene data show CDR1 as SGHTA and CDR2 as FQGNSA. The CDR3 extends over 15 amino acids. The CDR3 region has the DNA TGTGCCAGCAGCTCGCCGGGCTCAGCGGTCTATGGCTACACCTTC. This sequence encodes CASSSPGSAVYGYTF.

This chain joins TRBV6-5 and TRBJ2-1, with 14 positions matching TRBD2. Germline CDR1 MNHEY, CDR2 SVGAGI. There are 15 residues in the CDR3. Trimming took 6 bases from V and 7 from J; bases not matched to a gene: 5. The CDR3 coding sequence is TGTGCCAGCAGAGCCGGGACTAGCGGGAGTAATGAGCAGTTCTTC. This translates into CASRAGTSGSNEQFF.

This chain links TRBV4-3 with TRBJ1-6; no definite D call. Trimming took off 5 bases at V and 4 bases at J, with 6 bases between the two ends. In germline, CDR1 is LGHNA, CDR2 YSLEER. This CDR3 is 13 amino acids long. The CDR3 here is CASSKGYNSPLHF. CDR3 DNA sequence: TGCGCCAGCAGCAAAGGATATAATTCACCCCTCCACTTT.